What follows is one T cell receptor (beta chain) and its context. The antigen it recognizes is unknown. No much larger clone exists at a distance of one base, and base qualities are not known. This entry comes from a study of control samples from healthy donors and cancer patients (dated by TCRdb to the early 2020s). The cysteine opens and the phenylalanine closes a CDR3 of 13 amino acids. The kept DNA is CDR3 alone, 39 bases in frame from the first base. In the germline V gene, CDR1 corresponds to MNHNS and CDR2 to SASEGT. The V and J ends are trimmed by 3 bases and 4 bases, leaving 6 bases between them. The method behind the library was the immunoSEQ multiplex PCR assay. Here the immuneACCESS table is served through TCRdb, limited to in-frame sequences with V and J called. Missing clones are a known gap in these copies; in checked studies unresolved V genes cover under half, and the rest lacks a known reason. The sample table shows some 200,000 clones, and 91% are seen once. The biggest ten clones account for around 1.5% of the sample.

The V gene is TRBV6-1 and the J gene is TRBJ2-2; the D gene is unclear. The specimen sequenced was blood. The sequence was collected from a woman aged 25-40 years in good health. At the DNA level, the sequence is TGTGCCAGCAGTGACAGCTTCACCGGGGAGCTGTTTTTT. This encodes CASSDSFTGELFF.